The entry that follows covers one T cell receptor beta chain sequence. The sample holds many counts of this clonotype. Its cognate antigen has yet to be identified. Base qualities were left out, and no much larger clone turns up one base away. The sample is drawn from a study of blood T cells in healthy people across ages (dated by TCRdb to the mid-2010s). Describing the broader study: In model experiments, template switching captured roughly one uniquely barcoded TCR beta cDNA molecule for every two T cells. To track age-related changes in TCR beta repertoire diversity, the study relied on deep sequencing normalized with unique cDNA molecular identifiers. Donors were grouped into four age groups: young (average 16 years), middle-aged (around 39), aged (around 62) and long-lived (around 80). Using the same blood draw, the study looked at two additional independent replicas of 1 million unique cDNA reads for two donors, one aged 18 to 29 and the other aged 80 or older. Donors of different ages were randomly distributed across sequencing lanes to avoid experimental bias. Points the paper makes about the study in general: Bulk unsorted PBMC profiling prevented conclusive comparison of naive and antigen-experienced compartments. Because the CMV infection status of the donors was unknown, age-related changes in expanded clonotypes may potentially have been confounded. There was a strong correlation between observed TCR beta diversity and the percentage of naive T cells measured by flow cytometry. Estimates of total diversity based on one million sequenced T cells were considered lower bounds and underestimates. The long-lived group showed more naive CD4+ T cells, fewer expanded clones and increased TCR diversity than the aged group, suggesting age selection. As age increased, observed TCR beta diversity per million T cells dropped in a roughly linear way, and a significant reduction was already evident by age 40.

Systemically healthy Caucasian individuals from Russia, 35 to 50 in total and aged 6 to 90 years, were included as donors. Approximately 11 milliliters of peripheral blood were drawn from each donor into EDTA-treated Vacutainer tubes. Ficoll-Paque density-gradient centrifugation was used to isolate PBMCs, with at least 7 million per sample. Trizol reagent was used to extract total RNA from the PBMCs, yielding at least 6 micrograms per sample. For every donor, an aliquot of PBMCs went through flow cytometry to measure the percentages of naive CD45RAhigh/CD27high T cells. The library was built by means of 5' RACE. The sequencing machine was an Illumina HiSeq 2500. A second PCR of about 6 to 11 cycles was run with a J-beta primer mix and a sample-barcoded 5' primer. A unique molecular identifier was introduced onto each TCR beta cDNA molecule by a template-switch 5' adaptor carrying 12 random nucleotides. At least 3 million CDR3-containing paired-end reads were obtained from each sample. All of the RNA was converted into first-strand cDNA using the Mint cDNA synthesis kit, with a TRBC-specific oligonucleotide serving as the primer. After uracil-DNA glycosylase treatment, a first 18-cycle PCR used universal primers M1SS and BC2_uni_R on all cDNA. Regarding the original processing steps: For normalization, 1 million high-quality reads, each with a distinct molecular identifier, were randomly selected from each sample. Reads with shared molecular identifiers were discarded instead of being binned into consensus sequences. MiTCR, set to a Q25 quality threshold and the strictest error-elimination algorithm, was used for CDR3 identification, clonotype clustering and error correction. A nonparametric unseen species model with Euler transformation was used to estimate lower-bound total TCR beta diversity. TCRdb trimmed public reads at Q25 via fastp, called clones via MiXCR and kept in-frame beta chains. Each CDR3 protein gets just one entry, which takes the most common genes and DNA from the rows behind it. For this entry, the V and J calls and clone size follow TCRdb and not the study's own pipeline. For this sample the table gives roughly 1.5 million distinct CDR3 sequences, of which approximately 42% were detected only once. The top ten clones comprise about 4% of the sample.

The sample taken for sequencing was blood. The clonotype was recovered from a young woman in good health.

The CDR3 reads as follows: CASSLAGGGNYGYTF. The nucleotide sequence reads TGTGCCAGCAGCTTAGCGGGTGGGGGTAACTATGGCTACACCTTC. The V gene is TRBV7-6 and the J gene is TRBJ1-2; the D segment could be TRBD1, given 5 matching bases. Reading from cysteine to phenylalanine, the CDR3 counts 15 amino acids. This entry keeps only the CDR3 DNA: 45 bases, framed from base 1. V gives up 0 bases and J gives up 1 base, and the segment between their germline ends measures 9 bases. The germline V gene provides CDR1 SGHVS and CDR2 FNYEAQ.